The T cell receptor beta chain described here comes from a study of T cell repertoires in cytomegalovirus infection. V lost 3 bases to trimming and J lost 6 bases; unmatched junction nucleotides: 18. CDR3 size: 19 residues. The germline gives CDR1 SGDLS, CDR2 YYNGEE. As for this clonotype: Its antigen is as yet unknown.

One entry per CDR3 protein, called by TCRdb with MiXCR from the reads. The sample records about 900,000 distinct CDR3 sequences, 30% to 40% being singletons. The sequencing here drew on cultured CD8+ T cells from PBMCs, taken from culture after CMV antigen stimulation. The rearrangement joins TRBV9 to TRBJ2-2, with 9 bases fitting TRBD1. This TCR came from a human donor in good health (CMV status not recorded). Some clones in this sample may be carry-over from other donors' samples. The CDR3 DNA reads as TGTGCCAGCAGCGGGGGGGACAGGGCGAAAGGCGAGTTGCCCGGGGAGCTGTTTTTT. Its translation is CASSGGDRAKGELPGELFF.